This T cell receptor (beta chain) was sequenced in a study of shared clonotypes between healthy human individuals. Each sample came from a Caucasian adult donor living in Nashville, Tennessee. Here immunoSEQ multiplex PCR was the method, and the copy in TCRdb shows in-frame clones only, minus some. The sample includes roughly 510,000 clones, around 79% of them seen just once. The sample holds one count of this clone. The length of the CDR3 is 13 residues. Germline V gene sequence: CDR1 SGHRS, CDR2 YFSETQ. V gave up 1 base and J gave up 4 bases, with 8 bases separating them. This chain uses TRBV5-1 with TRBJ1-2; no clear D. The material sequenced was PBMCs. This TCR was sampled from a woman aged 40 to 49 in good health. Some clones in this sample may be carry-over from other donors' samples. The CDR3 protein is CASSLLDSYGYTF. As DNA, the CDR3 is TGCGCCAGCAGCTTGCTGGATTCCTATGGCTACACCTTC.